These 22 T cell receptor beta chains originate from one sample sequenced in a study of T cell changes during pregnancy in multiple sclerosis. Assay: immunoSEQ multiplex PCR; the TCRdb copy retains only in-frame clones and omits some. The sample lists 65,000 to 90,000 clones, roughly 92% occurring once. Sequences were derived from peripheral blood, sampled before pregnancy. These receptors all stem from a female donor with multiple sclerosis, enrolled in a pregnancy study.

The V and J genes are TRBV5-1 and TRBJ1-1; 10 positions match TRBD1. Trimming cost V 4 bases and J 5 bases; bases outside gene matches: 5. CDR1 is SGHRS, CDR2 YFSETQ, per germline. This CDR3 region has 14 residues. The CDR3 nucleotides are TGCGCCAGCAGCGGCCGGGACAGGGGAACTGAAGCTTTCTTT. Its protein is CASSGRDRGTEAFF.

The DNA for the CDR3 is TGTGCCTGGAGTGTAAACGGTGAAAAACTGTTTTTT. Translating it yields CAWSVNGEKLFF. J is TRBJ1-4 and V is TRBV30; D ambiguous. CDR1 GTSNPN and CDR2 SVGIG come from the germline V gene (reference sequence). The CDR3 has 12 amino acids. V dropped 0 bases and J dropped 7 bases, with 6 bases sitting between them.

This rearrangement joins TRBV29-1 to TRBJ2-3; 10 bases are a match to TRBD2. CDR3 length: 13 amino acids. The V gene end was trimmed by 7 bases and the J gene end by 4 bases; junction bases not matched to a gene: 5. CDR1 is SQVTM and CDR2 is ANQGSEA in the germline V gene. As DNA, the CDR3 is TGCAGCGCCGCTGGGACTAGCGCAGATACGCAGTATTTT. Encoded protein: CSAAGTSADTQYF.

The V call is TRBV5-4, the J call TRBJ1-3; D remains ambiguous. Germline CDR1 and CDR2: SGHNT and YYREEE (reference sequence). This CDR3 contains 16 residues. V was clipped by 4 bases and J by 2 bases, with 16 bases between them. The CDR3 coding sequence is TGTGCCAGCAGCCGAGACGCAGCCACAGCTGGAAACACCATATATTTT. It specifies CASSRDAATAGNTIYF.

The chain joins TRBV5-4 to TRBJ2-2, with 10 bases that match TRBD2. The CDR3 spans 16 residues. V lost 3 bases, J lost 1 base, and 3 bases stayed unmatched. Germline loops: CDR1 SGHNT, CDR2 YYREEE (reference sequence). The CDR3, as DNA: TGTGCCAGCAGCTCCCGGACTAGCGGGAACACCGGGGAGCTGTTTTTT. Protein product: CASSSRTSGNTGELFF.

The gene calls are TRBV5-5 and TRBJ2-1; 13 bases are a match to TRBD2. V shed 2 bases, J shed 15 bases, and the junction held 11 bases outside the gene matches. The CDR3 has 15 residues. Germline CDR1 SGHKS, CDR2 YYEKEE (reference sequence). The CDR3, as DNA: TGTGCCAGCAGCTTTAGAGGGACTAGCGGGAATCTCAGGTTCTTC. It specifies CASSFRGTSGNLRFF.

The chain uses TRBV9 and TRBJ2-2, with D possibly TRBD2 on 6 matching bases. The CDR3 extends over 13 amino acids. CDR1 is SGDLS, CDR2 YYNGEE, per germline. Trimming left V 4 bases short and J 7 bases short, with 11 bases between. CDR3 DNA sequence: TGTGCCAGCAGCTTAGGACTAAGCGGGGAGCTGTTTTTT. This codes for CASSLGLSGELFF.

This clone was seen only once. DNA of the CDR3: TGTGCCAGCAGTGTTCAGGTCTACGAGCAGTACTTC. It codes for CASSVQVYEQYF. V is TRBV6-1 and J is TRBJ2-7; D call uncertain. The germline CDR1 and CDR2 sequences are MNHNS and SASEGT. V was clipped by 4 bases and J by 3 bases, with 7 bases between them. The CDR3 has 12 amino acids.

The rearrangement uses TRBV25-1 and TRBJ2-7; D is unclear. The ends were cut back, 3 bases at V and 1 base at J, with 7 bases in the middle. The V gene's germline CDR1 is MGHDK and CDR2 SYGVNS. The CDR3 is 13 residues long. CDR3 sequence: CASSDKLSYEQYF. The CDR3 DNA reads TGTGCCAGCAGTGACAAACTTTCCTACGAGCAGTACTTC.

This clone was seen a single time. The gene calls are TRBV29-1 and TRBJ2-7, with D possibly TRBD1 on 6 matching bases. From germline, CDR1 is SQVTM and CDR2 ANQGSEA. CDR3 length: 14 amino acids. V was shortened by 6 bases and J by 2 bases, with 17 bases between the two germline ends. CDR3 sequence: CSVATGPNPYEQYF. DNA of the CDR3: TGCAGCGTGGCAACAGGGCCGAATCCCTACGAGCAGTACTTC.

The chain recombines TRBV5-1 with TRBJ2-5; 7 bases are a match to TRBD1. The CDR3 spans 15 residues. The V segment lost 4 bases and the J segment 1 base; nucleotides outside the gene matches: 7. Per the germline V gene, CDR1 is SGHRS and CDR2 is YFSETQ. The CDR3 DNA sequence: TGCGCCAGCAGCCCTCAGGGGGTTACCCAAGAGACCCAGTACTTC. Protein: CASSPQGVTQETQYF.

The chain links TRBV5-4 to TRBJ2-3, with 10 bases identical to TRBD2. CDR1 is SGHNT and CDR2 is YYREEE in the germline V gene (reference sequence). This CDR3 contains 19 residues. Trimming at V came to 4 bases and at J to 2 bases, leaving 16 bases not matched to a gene. The CDR3: CASSPGGVAGGQDTDTQYF. The CDR3 region has the DNA TGTGCCAGCAGCCCCGGTGGGGTAGCGGGAGGCCAAGACACAGATACGCAGTATTTT.

This chain uses TRBV10-3 with TRBJ2-1; D is possibly TRBD2 (5 bases). CDR1 and CDR2 (germline): ENHRY, SYGVKD. The CDR3 contains 11 residues. V lost 2 bases and J lost 13, with 9 bases in between. CDR3 sequence: CAISEGSGQFF. CDR3 DNA sequence: TGTGCCATCAGTGAGGGATCGGGACAGTTCTTC.

The rearrangement uses TRBV4-1 and TRBJ2-2; TRBD2 matches at 7 bases. Trimming removed 1 base from V and 2 bases from J; junction bases left unmatched: 7. CDR3 size: 17 residues. Germline V CDR1 and CDR2: MGHRA, YSYEKL. DNA for the CDR3: TGCGCCAGCAGCCAAGTAGGCCTAGCGGAAAACACCGGGGAGCTGTTTTTT. Its translation is CASSQVGLAENTGELFF.

The chain joins TRBV19 to TRBJ2-1; TRBD2 matches at 10 bases. Germline assignment: CDR1 LNHDA and CDR2 SQIVND (reference sequence). Germline trimming cut 9 bases from V and 5 bases from J; bases unmatched to any gene: 4. The CDR3 is made up of 13 amino acids. Here the CDR3 reads CASGLAVNNEQFF. CDR3 in DNA: TGTGCCAGCGGACTAGCGGTAAACAATGAGCAGTTCTTC.

In its sample, this clone was seen once. For the CDR3, the DNA is TGTGCCAGCAGTATTAACAGGGGTTCCTACAATGAGCAGTTCTTC. It specifies CASSINRGSYNEQFF. The V and J genes are TRBV27 and TRBJ2-1, with TRBD1 matching over 7 bases. Germline-derived CDR1 and CDR2 are MNHEY and SMNVEV (reference sequence). The CDR3 length is 15 residues. With 5 bases clipped from V and 1 base from J, the junction kept 5 bases outside the gene matches.

This clone was counted a single time. Written as DNA, the CDR3 is TGTGCCAGCAGCTGGTCGGATGAGGGTTACGACTATGGCTACACCTTC. Amino acids: CASSWSDEGYDYGYTF. The chain couples TRBV7-2 to TRBJ1-2; D unclear. V lost 4 bases, J lost 3 bases, and 18 bases lay in between. The CDR3 has 16 amino acids. The V gene's germline CDR1 is SGHTA and CDR2 FQGNSA. Based on the CDR3 plus reference TRBV7-2 and TRBJ1-2, the full variable domain is GAGVSQSPSNKVTEKGKDVELRCDPISGHTALYWYRQSLGQGLEFLIYFQGNSAPDKSGLPSDRFSAERTGGSVSTLTIQRTQQEDSAVYLCASSWSDEGYDYGYTFGSGTRLTVV.

In this sample, this clone turned up once. The rearrangement uses TRBV6-5 and TRBJ1-2; a possible D gene is TRBD1 (6 bases). In germline, CDR1 is MNHEY, CDR2 SVGAGI. CDR3 length equals 13 residues. The germline V and J ends were trimmed by 7 bases and 2 bases, with 11 bases remaining between them. CDR3 region: CASTRGDNYGYTF. The CDR3 DNA reads as TGTGCCAGCACCAGGGGCGACAACTATGGCTACACCTTC.

DNA for the CDR3: TGTGCCAGCAAAACCAGGGACAGCTCCTACAATGAGCAGTTCTTC. This gives the protein CASKTRDSSYNEQFF. The gene calls are TRBV2 and TRBJ2-1, with 7 bases fitting TRBD1. The CDR3 runs 15 residues. The V and J ends lost 7 bases and 0 bases, in that order; junction bases with no gene match: 6. Germline loops: CDR1 SNHLY, CDR2 FYNNEI.

The chain has TRBV5-6 and TRBJ2-6, with unresolved D. CDR3 length equals 16 residues. Trimming cost V 1 base and J 0 bases, with 8 bases left between them. CDR1 is SGHDT, CDR2 YYEEEE, per germline. The CDR3 nucleotides read TGTGCCAGCAGCTTGCTGCCGGGCTCTGGGGCCAACGTCCTGACTTTC. Amino acids: CASSLLPGSGANVLTF. Supplemented by reference TRBV5-6 and TRBJ2-6, the full variable domain reads DAGVTQSPTHLIKTRGQQVTLRCSPKSGHDTVSWYQQALGQGPQFIFQYYEEEERQRGNFPDRFSGHQFPNYSSELNVNALLLGDSALYLCASSLLPGSGANVLTFGAGSRLTVL.

This chain connects TRBV29-1 to TRBJ2-7, with 7 bases identical to TRBD2. CDR1 is SQVTM, CDR2 ANQGSEA, per germline. The V and J ends lost 1 base and 1 base, in that order; junction bases with no gene match: 7. The CDR3 has 15 residues. This chain's CDR3 is CSVEGLAERSYEQYF. The CDR3 DNA is TGCAGCGTTGAAGGGCTAGCGGAGAGATCCTACGAGCAGTACTTC.

The genes are TRBV4-3 and TRBJ1-1; D remains unclear. Trimming took 5 bases from V and 0 from J, leaving 13 bases between them. The CDR3 totals 15 residues. The germline V gene encodes CDR1 LGHNA and CDR2 YSLEER. The CDR3 nucleotides are TGCGCCAGCAGCGCATCATCCAGTATGAACACTGAAGCTTTCTTT. This codes for CASSASSSMNTEAFF.